Listed below are T cell receptor beta chains from one sample, sequenced in a study of post-analysis software for immune sequencing data. TCRdb used MiXCR to reprocess the PCR reads, holding one entry per CDR3 protein. This table has roughly 620,000 distinct CDR3 sequences, 44% appearing once. Sequenced sample: blood. These receptors came from a girl aged 5 to 17 with multiple sclerosis. The CDR3 runs from the conserved cysteine through the conserved F or W. The D gene is left open where the match is weak. A clone size is listed for some rows: how often the clone was seen (once, few, many), or a class if it is expanded.

size	J	D	length	V	CDR3	DNA
few	TRBJ1-1	TRBD1	15	TRBV6-5	CASSYSTGFDTEAFF	TGTGCCAGCAGTTACTCGACAGGGTTCGACACTGAAGCTTTCTTT
few	TRBJ2-1	TRBD2	16	TRBV7-6	CASSPLLAGGSGEQFF	TGTGCCAGCAGCCCCTTACTAGCGGGAGGCTCTGGTGAGCAGTTCTTC
NA	TRBJ2-5	NA	14	TRBV11-2	CASSSGKFRETQYF	TGTGCCAGCAGCTCGGGAAAGTTCAGAGAGACCCAGTACTTC
NA	TRBJ2-3	TRBD2	18	TRBV20-1	CSARAIGLAGGGTDTQYF	TGCAGTGCTAGGGCCATAGGACTAGCGGGAGGGGGCACAGATACGCAGTATTTT
NA	TRBJ1-6	TRBD1	17	TRBV6-5	CASSYSTGTVYNSPLHF	TGTGCCAGCAGTTACTCCACCGGGACAGTCTATAATTCACCCCTCCACTTT
NA	TRBJ2-3	NA	16	TRBV6-5	CASSYSSGVGTDTQYF	TGTGCCAGCAGTTACTCGTCCGGGGTCGGCACAGATACGCAGTATTTT
NA	TRBJ2-2	TRBD2	16	TRBV11-2	CASSYERGRNTGELFF	TGTGCCAGCAGCTACGAGCGGGGGAGGAACACCGGGGAGCTGTTTTTT
NA	TRBJ2-1	TRBD2	16	TRBV5-1	CASSLEGIAGYNEQFF	TGCGCCAGCAGCTTGGAGGGAATAGCGGGTTACAATGAGCAGTTCTTC
NA	TRBJ2-2	TRBD1	14	TRBV13	CASSFDRGAGELFF	TGTGCCAGCAGCTTTGACAGGGGAGCCGGGGAGCTGTTTTTT
few	TRBJ2-1	TRBD1	14	TRBV7-8	CASSPSTGGNEQFF	TGTGCCAGCAGCCCGTCGACAGGGGGAAATGAGCAGTTCTTC
NA	TRBJ2-1	NA	16	TRBV10-3	CAISESIAQGYNEQFF	TGTGCCATCAGTGAGTCTATAGCGCAAGGTTACAATGAGCAGTTCTTC
NA	TRBJ2-1	TRBD2	14	TRBV20-1	CSARQPSGGREQFF	TGCAGTGCCCGGCAGCCCAGCGGGGGTCGGGAGCAGTTCTTC
NA	TRBJ1-2	NA	14	TRBV2	CASSEVVSNYGYTF	TGTGCCAGCAGTGAAGTTGTATCTAACTATGGCTACACCTTC
NA	TRBJ2-2	TRBD2	15	TRBV11-3	CASSPGTSEAGELFF	TGTGCCAGCAGCCCCGGGACTAGCGAGGCCGGGGAGCTGTTTTTT
NA	TRBJ2-3	TRBD2	18	TRBV2	CASSERETSGSSTDTQYF	TGTGCCAGCAGTGAACGGGAGACTAGCGGGAGCAGCACAGATACGCAGTATTTT
few	TRBJ2-5	NA	15	TRBV4-1	CASSIDGTTQETQYF	TGCGCCAGCAGCATAGACGGGACAACCCAAGAGACCCAGTACTTC
few	TRBJ2-3	TRBD2	19	TRBV12-3/TRBV12-4	CASSLVRLAEDSNTDTQYF	TGTGCCAGCAGTTTAGTCCGGCTAGCGGAAGACAGTAACACAGATACGCAGTATTTT
NA	TRBJ1-2	NA	13	TRBV6-6	CASSSGTENGYTF	TGTGCCAGCAGTTCCGGGACCGAGAATGGCTACACCTTC
once	TRBJ2-3	TRBD2	14	TRBV19	CASRVAGGPDTQYF	TGTGCCAGTCGGGTAGCGGGGGGACCAGATACGCAGTATTTT
NA	TRBJ2-1	TRBD1	16	TRBV20-1	CSASRSRTGLGGEQFF	TGCAGTGCTAGTCGATCTAGGACAGGGCTTGGGGGTGAGCAGTTCTTC
NA	TRBJ2-1	TRBD2	16	TRBV20-1	CSALQVAGTGGDEQFF	TGCAGTGCTCTCCAGGTGGCGGGAACCGGGGGGGATGAGCAGTTCTTC
NA	TRBJ2-3	TRBD1	15	TRBV13	CASSLSQGDTDTQYF	TGTGCCAGCAGCTTATCTCAGGGGGACACAGATACGCAGTATTTT
few	TRBJ1-1	NA	15	TRBV6-5	CASSSDGGENTEAFF	TGTGCCAGCAGTTCCGACGGAGGTGAGAACACTGAAGCTTTCTTT
NA	TRBJ2-1	TRBD2	14	TRBV10-2	CVSLAGATYNGQFF	TGCGTCAGCTTAGCGGGAGCCACCTACAATGGGCAGTTCTTC
NA	TRBJ2-1	NA	12	TRBV7-8	CASSLAGHEQFF	TGTGCCAGCAGCTTGGCGGGCCATGAGCAGTTCTTC
NA	TRBJ2-3	NA	14	TRBV20-1	CSALRLVGTDTQYF	TGCAGTGCTCTTAGACTAGTCGGCACAGATACGCAGTATTTT
once	TRBJ2-5	NA	13	TRBV10-3	CAISLARGETQYF	TGTGCCATCTCGCTAGCCAGGGGAGAGACCCAGTACTTC
few	TRBJ2-1	TRBD1	15	TRBV7-2	CASSWGQGSYNEQFF	TGTGCCAGCAGCTGGGGACAGGGGTCCTACAATGAGCAGTTCTTC
NA	TRBJ2-7	NA	11	TRBV29-1	CSVGDSYEQYF	TGCAGCGTTGGCGACAGCTACGAGCAGTACTTC
once	TRBJ2-1	NA	14	TRBV24-1	CATSDAGAGDEQFF	TGTGCCACCAGTGATGCGGGGGCGGGCGATGAGCAGTTCTTC
NA	TRBJ2-3	NA	13	TRBV10-3	CAISGTISDTQYF	TGTGCCATCAGTGGGACTATCTCGGATACGCAGTATTTT
NA	TRBJ1-2	TRBD1	12	TRBV20-1	CSARGHGYGYTF	TGCAGTGCCAGGGGGCACGGCTATGGCTACACCTTC
NA	TRBJ2-7	NA	14	TRBV21-1	CASSKVGAAYEQYF	TGTGCCAGCAGCAAAGTGGGGGCGGCCTACGAGCAGTACTTC
NA	TRBJ2-7	TRBD2	14	TRBV12-3/TRBV12-4	CASSIGLAVYEQYF	TGTGCCAGCAGTATCGGACTAGCGGTTTACGAGCAGTACTTC
NA	TRBJ2-1	NA	16	TRBV27	CAGRRSREGTYNEQFF	TGTGCCGGCAGACGAAGCCGGGAAGGCACCTACAATGAGCAGTTCTTC
NA	TRBJ2-3	NA	13	TRBV5-1	CASSAAVSDTQYF	TGCGCCAGCAGCGCGGCGGTCTCAGATACGCAGTATTTT
NA	TRBJ2-7	NA	15	TRBV5-1	CASSLGGRRRNEQYF	TGCGCCAGCAGCTTGGGGGGCAGGAGGAGGAACGAGCAGTACTTC
NA	TRBJ1-2	TRBD1	18	TRBV20-1	CSARGFRDREVSSYGYTF	TGCAGTGCTAGGGGCTTCCGGGACAGGGAAGTATCCAGCTATGGCTACACCTTC
NA	TRBJ1-4	NA	14	TRBV12-3/TRBV12-4	CASRPGRENEKLFF	TGTGCCAGCAGACCCGGCAGAGAAAATGAAAAACTGTTTTTT
NA	TRBJ2-5	TRBD2	14	TRBV20-1	CSFPAGGPGETQYF	TGCAGTTTCCCAGCGGGGGGGCCGGGAGAGACCCAGTACTTC
NA	TRBJ1-3	NA	17	TRBV25-1	CASSEFPRGPSGNTIYF	TGTGCCAGCAGTGAATTCCCGCGGGGACCCTCTGGAAACACCATATATTTT
NA	TRBJ1-1	NA	16	TRBV12-3/TRBV12-4	CASSPGAGSWNTEAFF	TGTGCCAGCAGTCCCGGCGCGGGTAGTTGGAACACTGAAGCTTTCTTT
NA	TRBJ2-3	NA	14	TRBV20-1	CSASGLVPTDTQYF	TGCAGTGCTAGCGGTCTAGTACCCACAGATACGCAGTATTTT
NA	TRBJ2-3	NA	13	TRBV3-1	CASSQVPADTQYF	TGTGCCAGCAGCCAAGTACCGGCAGATACGCAGTATTTT
few	TRBJ2-3	TRBD1	15	TRBV12-3/TRBV12-4	CASSRQGTLTDTQYF	TGTGCCAGCAGCCGACAGGGGACCCTCACAGATACGCAGTATTTT
few	TRBJ2-6	NA	15	TRBV7-3	CASSAGTSGANVLTF	TGTGCCAGCAGCGCAGGGACATCCGGGGCCAACGTCCTGACTTTC
NA	TRBJ2-1	NA	16	TRBV7-2	CASSFLPDRLGHEQFF	TGTGCCAGCAGCTTCCTTCCCGATCGACTGGGGCATGAGCAGTTCTTC
NA	TRBJ1-4	NA	16	TRBV15	CATSRDLPGTNEKLFF	TGTGCCACCAGCAGAGATCTCCCCGGGACTAATGAAAAACTGTTTTTT
NA	TRBJ2-7	NA	15	TRBV12-3/TRBV12-4	CASSLEVHPSYEQYF	TGTGCCAGCAGTTTGGAGGTGCATCCCTCCTACGAGCAGTACTTC
NA	TRBJ2-7	TRBD1	16	TRBV20-1	CSASPLNRDRETEQYF	TGCAGTGCTAGCCCTCTAAACCGGGACAGGGAGACCGAGCAGTACTTC
NA	TRBJ2-3	NA	13	TRBV12-3/TRBV12-4	CTSSFRGTDTQYF	TGTACCAGCAGTTTTCGGGGCACAGATACGCAGTATTTT
few	TRBJ1-5	NA	14	TRBV12-3/TRBV12-4	CASSLRPYNQPQHF	TGTGCCAGCAGTTTAAGACCGTACAATCAGCCCCAGCATTTT
NA	TRBJ2-2	NA	18	TRBV9	CASSVGYYQGIRSGELFF	TGTGCCAGCAGCGTAGGCTACTACCAAGGGATACGTTCCGGGGAGCTGTTTTTT
few	TRBJ2-4	NA	16	TRBV4-2	CASSQDLPEGKNIQYF	TGTGCCAGCAGCCAAGATTTACCCGAGGGCAAAAACATTCAGTACTTC